This T cell receptor beta chain was identified in a study of blood T cell repertoires in COVID-19. Trimming removed 6 bases at V and 1 base at J, with 9 bases between. CDR3 size: 13 residues. Sequenced by immunoSEQ multiplex PCR; TCRdb stores in-frame clones only, minus some. Found here are about 240,000 clones, 83% of them singletons; the top ten hold less than 4%. Sequences were obtained from PBMCs or T cells enriched from blood (not recorded which). J is TRBJ1-1 and V is TRBV12-3 or TRBV12-4; D might be TRBD1 (6 bases). This clonotype was sampled from a woman aged 40 to 50 who had been exposed to COVID-19. The CDR3 loop is CASRDRENTEAFF. Here the CDR3 DNA reads TGTGCCAGCAGGGACAGAGAGAACACTGAAGCTTTCTTT.